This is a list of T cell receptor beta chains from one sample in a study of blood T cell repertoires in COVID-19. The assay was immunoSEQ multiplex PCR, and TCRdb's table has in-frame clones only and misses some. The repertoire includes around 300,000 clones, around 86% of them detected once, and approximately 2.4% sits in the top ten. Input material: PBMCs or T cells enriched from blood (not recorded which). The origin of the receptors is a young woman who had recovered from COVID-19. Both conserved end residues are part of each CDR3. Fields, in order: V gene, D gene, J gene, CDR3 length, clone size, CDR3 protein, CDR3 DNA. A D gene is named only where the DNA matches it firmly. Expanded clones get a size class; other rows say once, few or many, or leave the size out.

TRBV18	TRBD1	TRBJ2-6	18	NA	CASSPGQGSGSGANVLTF	TGTGCCAGCTCACCCGGACAGGGGAGCGGCTCTGGGGCCAACGTCCTGACTTTC
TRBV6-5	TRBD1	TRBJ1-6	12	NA	CASNRGNSPLHF	TGTGCCAGCAACAGGGGTAATTCACCCCTCCACTTT
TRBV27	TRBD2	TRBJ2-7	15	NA	CASSLSSGSIYEQYF	TGTGCCAGCAGTTTATCTAGCGGGAGTATCTACGAGCAGTACTTC
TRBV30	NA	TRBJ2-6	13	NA	CAWTVSGANVLTF	TGTGCCTGGACAGTCTCTGGGGCCAACGTCCTGACTTTC
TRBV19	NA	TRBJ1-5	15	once	CASSLEQVGYQPQHF	TGTGCCAGTAGTCTCGAACAGGTAGGATATCAGCCCCAGCATTTT
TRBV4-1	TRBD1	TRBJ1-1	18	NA	CASSQDVTDRVLNTEAFF	TGCGCCAGCAGCCAAGATGTAACGGACAGGGTATTGAACACTGAAGCTTTCTTT
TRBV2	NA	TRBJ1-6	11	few	CASSDRSPLHF	TGTGCCAGCAGTGACCGGTCACCCCTCCACTTT
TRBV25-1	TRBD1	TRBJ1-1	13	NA	CASSGDRATEAFF	TGTGCCAGCAGTGGCGACAGGGCCACTGAAGCTTTCTTT
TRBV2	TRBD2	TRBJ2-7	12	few	CASSALAGRQYF	TGTGCCAGCAGTGCACTAGCGGGGCGACAGTACTTC
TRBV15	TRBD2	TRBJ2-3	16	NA	CATSSLSPAGADTQYF	TGTGCCACCAGCAGTCTCTCCCCGGCGGGGGCAGATACGCAGTATTTT